This entry features one T cell receptor (beta chain) sequence. The antigen is not known. The sample is drawn from a study of cytomegalovirus exposure and HLA in healthy donors. Study overall: Most genotyped donors, 65% to 90% of 398, had Caucasian-associated genetic ancestry. Overall study results and limits: Researchers reported in a later analysis that a missense DCLRE1C variant was tied to TCR beta V- and J-gene trimming. In a later analysis, HLA-associated TCR beta chains were more clonally expanded than equally common others. Using a false discovery rate of 0.05, a later analysis showed that roughly 16,000 TCR beta sequences were associated with HLA alleles.

V lost 3 bases to trimming and J lost 3 bases, with 17 bases between them. The V gene's germline CDR1 is KGHSH and CDR2 LQKENI. This CDR3 contains 16 residues. The PCR ran on 60 Vbeta and 13 Jbeta primers. The data were produced by immunoSEQ multiplex PCR, yet TCRdb's version contains in-frame clones alone and is incomplete. The sample has 150,000 to 200,000 clones; 65% to 85% are singletons. The chain is built from TRBV18 and TRBJ1-1; D possibly corresponds to TRBD1 (6 bases). Sequenced material: PBMCs. The sequence derives from a male donor in good health and CMV-seropositive. The CDR3 DNA is TGTGCCAGCTCACCTTCGGGGCAGGGGAGAGACACTGAAGCTTTCTTT. This sequence encodes CASSPSGQGRDTEAFF.